Each of the 12 T cell receptor beta chains below was sequenced from the same sample in a study of blood T cell repertoires in COVID-19. Sequenced by immunoSEQ multiplex PCR; TCRdb stores in-frame clones only, minus some. The table has approximately 250,000 clones, approximately 90% seen once. Sequencing was done on a sample of PBMCs or T cells enriched from blood (not recorded which). These receptor sequences come from a woman in her sixties in a cohort exposed to, infected with or recovered from COVID-19 (not recorded which).

The V call is TRBV28, the J call TRBJ2-3; 7 positions agree with TRBD2. With 3 bases clipped from V and 4 bases from J, the junction kept 4 bases outside the gene matches. Looked up from germline, CDR1 is MDHEN and CDR2 is SYDVKM. The CDR3 consists of 14 residues. The CDR3 nucleotides read TGTGCCAGCAGTTTGAGGCGGGAGTCAGATACGCAGTATTTT. This codes for CASSLRRESDTQYF.

A few counts support this clone. The chain has TRBV18 and TRBJ2-2; tentatively, D is TRBD2 (6 bases). There are 16 residues in the CDR3. Germline V gene sequence: CDR1 KGHSH, CDR2 LQKENI. Trimming stripped 3 bases from V and 4 bases from J, with 15 bases between. CDR3 region: CASSPARRGVTGELFF. CDR3 DNA: TGTGCCAGCTCACCGGCGCGGAGGGGAGTCACCGGGGAGCTGTTTTTT.

This chain uses TRBV9 with TRBJ2-6; D perhaps matches TRBD2 (5 bases). V gave up 3 bases and J gave up 0 bases, with 22 bases separating them. This CDR3 has 20 residues. CDR1 and CDR2 (germline): SGDLS, YYNGEE. The CDR3 DNA follows: TGTGCCAGCAGCGGCTCCCCAAATGGACTGGGATTCTCTGGGGCCAACGTCCTGACTTTC. Encoded protein: CASSGSPNGLGFSGANVLTF.

This clone was recorded a few times. The chain is built from TRBV7-9 and TRBJ2-7; no reliable D call. CDR3 size: 11 residues. V lost 2 bases, J lost 5 bases, and 4 bases lay in between. Per the germline V gene, CDR1 is SEHNR and CDR2 is FQNEAQ (reference sequence). The CDR3 DNA is TGTGCCAGCAGCTTACTTAACGAGCAGTACTTC. It codes for CASSLLNEQYF. The entire variable domain, with the rest obtained from reference TRBV7-9 and TRBJ2-7, is as follows: DTGVSQNPRHKITKRGQNVTFRCDPISEHNRLYWYRQTLGQGPEFLTYFQNEAQLEKSRLLSDRFSAERPKGSFSTLEIQRTEQGDSAMYLCASSLLNEQYFGPGTRLTVT.

This clone was observed a handful of times. This rearrangement joins TRBV19 to TRBJ2-5; maybe TRBD1 (6 bases). CDR1 and CDR2 (germline): LNHDA, SQIVND (reference sequence). Trimming cost V 1 base and J 5 bases, with 14 bases left between them. This CDR3 comprises 15 residues. The CDR3 DNA follows: TGTGCCAGTAGTATAGGGCTGGGGGCGGCGGAGACCCAGTACTTC. It yields the protein CASSIGLGAAETQYF.

The count of this clone is one. The chain uses TRBV7-3 and TRBJ2-4; TRBD2 agrees at 7 bases. This CDR3 has 15 amino acids. The germline CDR1 and CDR2 sequences are SGHTA and FQGTGA. The junction had 13 bases not matched to a gene; V was cut back by 6 bases and J by 8 bases. The CDR3 here is CASSHKAGSMDIQYF. CDR3 DNA: TGTGCCAGCAGTCATAAAGCGGGATCTATGGACATTCAGTACTTC.

V is TRBV27 and J is TRBJ2-7; weak D call: TRBD1 (5 bases). The CDR3 has 13 residues. CDR1 and CDR2 (germline): MNHEY, SMNVEV (reference sequence). Trimming left V 4 bases short and J 2 bases short, with 9 bases between. CDR3 nucleotide sequence: TGTGCCAGCAGTTCGACAGACGCCTACGAGCAGTACTTC. Its translation is CASSSTDAYEQYF.

This chain uses TRBV6-5 with TRBJ1-1, with D possibly TRBD1 on 5 matching bases. With 6 bases removed from V and 4 bases from J, the gap between germline ends came to 18 bases. There are 15 residues in the CDR3. Germline loops: CDR1 MNHEY, CDR2 SVGAGI. This CDR3 reads CASSRVGGGGTEAFF. For the CDR3, the DNA is TGTGCCAGCAGCCGTGTTGGGGGAGGAGGCACTGAAGCTTTCTTT.

This chain's CDR3 is CAWGQGFRETQYF. DNA for the CDR3: TGTGCCTGGGGACAGGGGTTTCGGGAGACCCAGTACTTC. The rearrangement uses TRBV30 and TRBJ2-5, with 9 bases matching TRBD1. V lost 5 bases to trimming and J lost 5 bases; unmatched junction nucleotides: 6. The CDR3 is made up of 13 amino acids. The germline V gene has CDR1 GTSNPN and CDR2 SVGIG (reference sequence).

The chain recombines TRBV10-2 with TRBJ1-6; 7 nucleotides line up with TRBD1. The CDR3 consists of 13 residues. The V gene's germline CDR1 is WSHSY and CDR2 SAAADI. J lost 10 bases, V lost 6 bases, and 6 bases had no gene match. CDR3 DNA sequence: TGCGCCAGCAGGGTAACAGGGGACTCACCCCTCCACTTT. It translates to CASRVTGDSPLHF.

The V and J genes are TRBV11-2 and TRBJ2-7; D not resolved. The V gene lost 1 base and the J gene lost 3 bases, with 7 bases spanning the gap. This CDR3 comprises 13 residues. Germline V CDR1 and CDR2: SGHAT, FQNNGV. The CDR3 sequence: CASSLGLDYEQYF. CDR3 nucleotides: TGTGCCAGCAGCTTAGGCTTAGACTACGAGCAGTACTTC.

V usage is TRBV18 and J usage is TRBJ2-3; TRBD2 agrees at 9 bases. J lost 4 bases, V lost 3 bases, and 11 bases had no gene match. There are 17 residues in the CDR3. Germline V lookup: CDR1 KGHSH, CDR2 LQKENI. The CDR3 protein is CASSPGQPGLAADTQYF. The CDR3 nucleotides are TGTGCCAGCTCACCTGGACAGCCGGGACTAGCAGCAGATACGCAGTATTTT.